These 22 T cell receptor beta chains came from one sample sequenced in a study of spatial heterogeneity in lung cancer. Time point reported: sample taken at primary tumor resection. Whole RNA was taken from tumor, nontumor lung or frozen PBMC; it was then sequenced unsorted. TCRdb re-analysed the 5' RACE reads in MiXCR, keeping a single row per CDR3 protein. The top ten hold 15% to 20% of the sample, which has fewer than 20,000 distinct CDR3 sequences, roughly 23% seen once. The starting material was PBMCs, obtained at surgery. Receptor source: a female donor with early-stage non-small cell lung cancer.

This clonotype appeared many times. The gene calls are TRBV10-3 and TRBJ2-2; TRBD1 agrees at 8 bases. The germline V gene encodes CDR1 ENHRY and CDR2 SYGVKD. V dropped 3 bases and J dropped 4; count of bases not matched to a gene: 4. This CDR3 comprises 15 residues. CDR3 protein: CAISEGQGGTGELFF. As DNA, the CDR3 is TGTGCCATCAGTGAAGGACAGGGTGGCACCGGGGAGCTGTTTTTT.

This clonotype was seen more than once but under ten times. This chain uses TRBV5-4 with TRBJ2-3; TRBD2 matches at 7 bases. Germline assignment: CDR1 SGHNT and CDR2 YYREEE (reference sequence). There are 17 residues in the CDR3. V lost 3 bases and J lost 1; bases outside the gene matches: 11. In DNA, the CDR3 is TGTGCCAGCAGCTGGGAGGGAAAGGGAGTCGGCACAGATACGCAGTATTTT. It translates to CASSWEGKGVGTDTQYF.

This clonotype showed up many times. This chain joins TRBV28 and TRBJ1-1, with 10 bases matching TRBD1. CDR1 is MDHEN and CDR2 is SYDVKM in the germline V gene. With V trimmed by 5 bases and J by 0 bases, 3 bases remained unmatched. The CDR3 totals 15 residues. This chain's CDR3 is CASSDRGLVNTEAFF. CDR3 in DNA: TGTGCCAGCAGTGACAGGGGGCTTGTGAACACTGAAGCTTTCTTT. The full variable domain, rest sourced from reference TRBV28 and TRBJ1-1, is DVKVTQSSRYLVKRTGEKVFLECVQDMDHENMFWYRQDPGLGLRLIYFSYDVKMKEKGDIPEGYSVSREKKERFSLILESASTNQTSMYLCASSDRGLVNTEAFFGQGTRLTVV.

The chain is built from TRBV6-5 and TRBJ1-2; TRBD1 aligns across 8 bases. This CDR3 contains 14 residues. V shed 5 bases, J shed 4 bases, and the junction held 6 bases outside the gene matches. CDR1 and CDR2 from the germline V gene are MNHEY and SVGAGI. For the CDR3, the DNA is TGTGCCAGCAGTCCGGACAGGGCTAGCTATGGCTACACCTTC. Its translation: CASSPDRASYGYTF.

This chain links TRBV7-6 with TRBJ1-3; D remains ambiguous. The V gene's germline CDR1 is SGHVS and CDR2 FNYEAQ. Trimming removed 3 bases from V and 0 bases from J, with 6 bases in between. The CDR3 consists of 14 residues. The CDR3 protein is CASSFMSSGNTIYF. Here the CDR3 DNA reads TGTGCCAGCAGCTTTATGAGCTCTGGAAACACCATATATTTT.

This clonotype was observed many times. V usage is TRBV20-1 and J usage is TRBJ1-2, with 9 bases lining up with TRBD1. With 4 bases clipped from V and 2 bases from J, the junction kept 5 bases outside the gene matches. The CDR3 is 14 residues long. Germline CDR1 and CDR2: DFQATT and SNEGSKA (reference sequence). The DNA for the CDR3 is TGCAGTGCTACTAGGGACAGGGCCAACTATGGCTACACCTTC. Its translation: CSATRDRANYGYTF.

This clonotype qualifies as medium-sized (0.01 to 0.1%). The J gene is TRBJ2-1, the V gene TRBV7-2; 13 bases are shared with TRBD2. J lost 2 bases, V lost 4 bases, and 8 bases had no gene match. The germline gives CDR1 SGHTA, CDR2 FQGNSA. The CDR3 length is 18 residues. CDR3 sequence reads: CASSSRTSGGSTYNEQFF. The CDR3 DNA is TGTGCCAGCAGCTCCAGGACTAGCGGGGGCTCTACCTACAATGAGCAGTTCTTC.

This clonotype was seen ten or more times. V and J are TRBV28 and TRBJ1-6, with D possibly being TRBD1 (6 bases). Germline assignment: CDR1 MDHEN and CDR2 SYDVKM. This CDR3 region has 12 residues. The germline V and J ends were trimmed by 5 bases and 15 bases, with 14 bases remaining between them. The CDR3 loop reads CASSQQGEHLHF. The DNA for the CDR3 is TGTGCCAGCAGTCAACAGGGTGAACACCTCCACTTT.

In the case of this clonotype: This could be a read error, since a much larger clone is one nucleotide away. The V and J genes are TRBV3-1 and TRBJ1-1; D is unresolved. The CDR3 is 11 residues long. Germline loops: CDR1 LGHDT, CDR2 YNNKEL (reference sequence). CDR3 in DNA: TGTGCCGGCAGCCAAAGGACGGTAGCTTTCTTT. Translated, it gives CAGSQRTVAFF. Combining the CDR3 with reference TRBV3-1 and TRBJ1-1 gives the whole variable domain DTAVSQTPKYLVTQMGNDKSIKCEQNLGHDTMYWYKQDSKKFLKIMFSYNNKELIINETVPNRFSPKSPDKAHLNLHINSLELGDSAVYFCAGSQRTVAFFGQGTRLTVV.

Remarks on this clonotype: This may come from a read error, since a much larger clone is one base off. DNA for the CDR3: TGTGCCAGCAGCTTAGCCGGGGTCCACAGTCGGGAGACCCAGTACTTC. Its translation: CASSLAGVHSRETQYF. J is TRBJ2-5 and V is TRBV7-8; possible D gene TRBD2, 5 bases. The V gene's germline CDR1 is SGHVS and CDR2 FQNEAQ. Trimming stripped 0 bases from V and 5 bases from J, with 16 bases between. This CDR3 contains 16 residues.

This clonotype counts as medium-sized (0.01 to 0.1%). This chain joins TRBV27 and TRBJ1-5, with D hard to call. The CDR3 is made up of 15 amino acids. V lost 4 bases, J lost 3 bases, and 13 bases lay in between. The germline V gene encodes CDR1 MNHEY and CDR2 SMNVEV (reference sequence). DNA of the CDR3: TGTGCCAGCAGTTCTTTAAGGGCTAACAATCAGCCCCAGCATTTT. Its protein product is CASSSLRANNQPQHF.

The chain joins TRBV7-3 to TRBJ1-1; TRBD1 is a possible D gene (6 bases). The CDR3 is 13 amino acids. V gave up 6 bases and J gave up 10 bases, with 18 bases separating them. Germline CDR1 SGHTA, CDR2 FQGTGA. The chain's CDR3 is CASSLERGRTAFF. The CDR3, as DNA: TGTGCCAGCAGTCTCGAACGGGGGCGGACAGCTTTCTTT.

In this sample, this clonotype turned up many times. This rearrangement joins TRBV7-9 to TRBJ2-1, with TRBD2 matching over 8 bases. The CDR3 loop spans 15 amino acids. V was pared by 6 bases and J by 4 bases, with 8 bases of the junction left unmatched. CDR1 is SEHNR and CDR2 is FQNEAQ in the germline V gene (reference sequence). The CDR3 DNA reads as TGTGCCAGCAGTCCCGCTAGCGGGCCTTACAATGAGCAGTTCTTC. It yields the protein CASSPASGPYNEQFF.

Only a few counts were recorded for this clonotype. A clone one base away is much larger, so this may be a read error. The rearrangement uses TRBV30 and TRBJ2-3; D not resolved. The CDR3 runs to 13 residues. Germline V CDR1 and CDR2: GTSNPN, SVGIG (reference sequence). CDR3 sequence reads: CARSVGRSDTQYF. For the CDR3, the DNA is TGTGCCCGGAGTGTGGGCAGATCAGATACGCAGTATTTT.

This clonotype has a count of ten or more. The chain joins TRBV5-5 to TRBJ2-7; the D is unclear. The CDR3 extends over 12 amino acids. Trimming cost V 0 bases and J 2 bases, with 3 bases left between them. The germline V gene encodes CDR1 SGHKS and CDR2 YYEKEE (reference sequence). Written as DNA, the CDR3 is TGTGCCAGCAGCTTGGCCACCTACGAGCAGTACTTC. It specifies CASSLATYEQYF.

In its sample, this clonotype was seen a few times. The chain is built from TRBV3-1 and TRBJ1-4; a possible D gene is TRBD1 (6 bases). Germline lookup yields CDR1 LGHDT and CDR2 YNNKEL (reference sequence). V gave up 0 bases and J gave up 6 bases, with 11 bases separating them. The CDR3 contains 15 residues. The CDR3 region is CASSQDSGADEKLFF. The CDR3 DNA is TGTGCCAGCAGCCAAGATTCGGGGGCGGATGAAAAACTGTTTTTT.

Ten or more counts support this clonotype. In DNA, the CDR3 is TGTGCCAGCAGCTTAGGACTAGTTGCCTACGAGCAGTACTTC. Its translation: CASSLGLVAYEQYF. The chain has TRBV7-2 and TRBJ2-7, with TRBD2 as a possible D gene (6 bases). Between the trimmed V and J ends, which lost 1 base and 2 bases, there was a span of 9 bases. This CDR3 contains 14 residues. Germline CDR1 and CDR2: SGHTA and FQGNSA.

This clonotype has a count of ten or more. The chain carries TRBV2 and TRBJ2-3, with 10 nucleotides matching TRBD2. Germline-derived CDR1 and CDR2 are SNHLY and FYNNEI. The CDR3 runs to 16 residues. V gave up 1 base and J gave up 0 bases; unmatched junction bases: 1. CDR3 coding DNA: TGTGCCAGCAGTGAAGGGACTAGCGGTAGCACAGATACGCAGTATTTT. This encodes CASSEGTSGSTDTQYF.

In its sample, this clonotype was seen many times. J is TRBJ1-5 and V is TRBV3-1, with 7 bases lining up with TRBD1. Germline loops: CDR1 LGHDT, CDR2 YNNKEL (reference sequence). V dropped 4 bases and J dropped 4; count of bases not matched to a gene: 7. The CDR3 has 15 amino acids. CDR3 in amino acids: CASSLRGQDNQPQHF. The CDR3 DNA sequence: TGTGCCAGCAGCCTTCGAGGACAGGATAATCAGCCCCAGCATTTT.

There are many counts of this clonotype. The V and J genes are TRBV9 and TRBJ2-3; D call uncertain. Trimming took 0 bases from V and 3 from J, leaving 8 bases between them. Germline V gene lookup returns CDR1 SGDLS and CDR2 YYNGEE. CDR3 length equals 14 residues. This CDR3 reads CASSVAMSTDTQYF. CDR3 DNA: TGTGCCAGCAGCGTAGCTATGTCTACAGATACGCAGTATTTT.

The chain combines TRBV25-1 with TRBJ1-2; tentatively, D is TRBD1 (6 bases). CDR1 is MGHDK and CDR2 is SYGVNS in the germline V gene. V was pared by 0 bases and J by 6 bases, with 14 bases between. CDR3 length equals 15 residues. CDR3 residues: CASSEYPTGSHGYTF. CDR3 nucleotide sequence: TGTGCCAGCAGTGAATACCCGACAGGAAGTCATGGCTACACCTTC.

Sample share makes this clonotype medium-sized. The rearrangement links TRBV7-6 to TRBJ1-5; D remains unclear. The germline gives CDR1 SGHVS, CDR2 FNYEAQ. V was pared by 5 bases and J by 5 bases, with 10 bases between. This CDR3 contains 13 residues. In nucleotides, the CDR3 is TGTGCCAGCAGCCCCACGACCCATCAGCCCCAGCATTTT. Translating gives CASSPTTHQPQHF.